This T cell receptor (beta chain) was captured in a study of blood T cells in healthy people across ages. Alongside a J-beta primer mix, a sample-barcoded 5' primer served in a second PCR lasting roughly 7 to 11 cycles. TCRdb recomputed calls from the 5' RACE reads with MiXCR, one row per CDR3 protein. Of about a million distinct CDR3 sequences listed, about 51% are singletons. The CDR3 runs to 15 residues. Germline V gives CDR1 DFQATT, CDR2 SNEGSKA (reference sequence). Trimming at V came to 3 bases and at J to 2 bases, leaving 10 bases not matched to a gene. The sample taken for sequencing was blood. The chain is built from TRBV20-1 and TRBJ2-7, with TRBD2 identical over 7 bases. The receptor was derived from a woman aged 55-69 years in good health. The chain's CDR3 is CSASPLLADTYEQYF. Written as DNA, the CDR3 is TGCAGTGCTAGCCCGCTCCTAGCGGACACCTACGAGCAGTACTTC.